The 5 T cell receptor beta chains below all came from one sample that was sequenced in a study of blood T cells in healthy people across ages. The use of a sample-barcoded 5' primer and a J-beta primer mix characterized a second PCR of 7 to 11 cycles. TCRdb independently ran MiXCR on the 5' RACE reads; one entry per CDR3 protein. Here the sample spans roughly 1.5 million distinct CDR3 sequences, about 42% being singletons. The sample was blood. The receptors shown here come from a woman aged 18-29 years in good health.

The CDR3 DNA reads as TGCGCCAGCAGCCAAGGGTTCTCGACGTCTCCCAGCTACGAGCAGTACTTC. Its translation: CASSQGFSTSPSYEQYF. This chain uses TRBV4-1 with TRBJ2-7; D remains unclear. CDR3 size: 17 residues. The germline gives CDR1 MGHRA, CDR2 YSYEKL. Trimming removed 1 base at V and 3 bases at J, with 19 bases between.

This clonotype was counted between two and nine times. The chain uses TRBV20-1 and TRBJ1-5, with a tentative D call TRBD1 (5 bases). The CDR3 consists of 15 residues. Trimming took off 5 bases at V and 0 bases at J, with 14 bases between the two ends. Germline CDR1 and CDR2: DFQATT and SNEGSKA (reference sequence). The DNA of the CDR3 is TGCAGTGCTCCCAGGGACGGACGTAGCAATCAGCCCCAGCATTTT. Translation gives CSAPRDGRSNQPQHF.

The chain joins TRBV6-2 or TRBV6-3 to TRBJ2-2, with 8 bases lining up with TRBD2. J gave up 4 bases and V 8 bases, and 9 bases lay outside the gene matches. There are 15 residues in the CDR3. Germline CDR1 MNHEY, CDR2 SVGEGT. The CDR3 DNA follows: TGTGCCAGCGGAACCGGGACTAGTTCCACCGGGGAGCTGTTTTTT. It is translated as CASGTGTSSTGELFF.

Only a few counts were recorded for this clonotype. The J gene is TRBJ2-7, the V gene TRBV9; no definite D call. The CDR3 consists of 15 residues. Germline V lookup: CDR1 SGDLS, CDR2 YYNGEE. The germline V and J ends were trimmed by 2 bases and 3 bases, with 15 bases remaining between them. The CDR3 sequence is CASSVRPTNDYEQYF. The DNA for the CDR3 is TGTGCCAGCAGCGTTCGACCCACAAACGACTACGAGCAGTACTTC.

This clonotype was recorded a few times. This sequence joins TRBV7-9 and TRBJ1-1; D is uncertain. This CDR3 is 15 amino acids long. Trimming left V 4 bases short and J 1 base short, with 13 bases between. Germline CDR1 SEHNR, CDR2 FQNEAQ (reference sequence). The CDR3 loop is CASSSAFFQNTEAFF. CDR3 nucleotides: TGTGCCAGCAGCTCCGCCTTTTTCCAGAACACTGAAGCTTTCTTT.